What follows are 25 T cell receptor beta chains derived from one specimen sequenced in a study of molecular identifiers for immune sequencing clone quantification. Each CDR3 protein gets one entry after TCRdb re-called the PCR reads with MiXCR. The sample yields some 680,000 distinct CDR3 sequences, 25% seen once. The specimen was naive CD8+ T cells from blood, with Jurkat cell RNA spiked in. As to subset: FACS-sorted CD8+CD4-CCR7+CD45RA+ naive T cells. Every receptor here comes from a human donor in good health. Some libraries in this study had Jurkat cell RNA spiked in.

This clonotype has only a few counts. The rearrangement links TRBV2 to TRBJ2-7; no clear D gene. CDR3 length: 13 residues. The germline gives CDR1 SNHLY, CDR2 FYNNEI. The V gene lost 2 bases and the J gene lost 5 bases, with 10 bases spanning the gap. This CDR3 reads CASSELGVDEQYF. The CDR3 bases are TGTGCCAGCAGTGAACTGGGTGTGGACGAGCAGTACTTC. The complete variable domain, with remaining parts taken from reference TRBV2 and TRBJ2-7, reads EPEVTQTPSHQVTQMGQEVILRCVPISNHLYFYWYRQILGQKVEFLVSFYNNEISEKSEIFDDQFSVERPDGSNFTLKIRSTKLEDSAMYFCASSELGVDEQYFGPGTRLTVT.

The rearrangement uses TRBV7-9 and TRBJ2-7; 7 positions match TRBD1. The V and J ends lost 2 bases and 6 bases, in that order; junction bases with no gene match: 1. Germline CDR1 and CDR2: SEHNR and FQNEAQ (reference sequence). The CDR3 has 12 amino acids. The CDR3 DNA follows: TGTGCCAGCAGCTTATACAGGGGCGAGCAGTACTTC. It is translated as CASSLYRGEQYF.

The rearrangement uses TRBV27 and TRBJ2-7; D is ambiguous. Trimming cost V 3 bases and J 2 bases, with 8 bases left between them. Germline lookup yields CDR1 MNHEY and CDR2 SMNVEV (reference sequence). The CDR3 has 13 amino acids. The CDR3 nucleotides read TGTGCCAGCAGTTTTGCAGAACCCTACGAGCAGTACTTC. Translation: CASSFAEPYEQYF.

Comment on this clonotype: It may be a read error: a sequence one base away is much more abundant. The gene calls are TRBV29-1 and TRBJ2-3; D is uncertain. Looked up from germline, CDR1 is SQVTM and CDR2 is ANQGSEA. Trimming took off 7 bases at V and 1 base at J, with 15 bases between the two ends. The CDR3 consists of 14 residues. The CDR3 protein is CSAPGLRGTDTQYF. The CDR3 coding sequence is TGCAGCGCGCCGGGCTTACGAGGCACAGATACGCAGTATTTT.

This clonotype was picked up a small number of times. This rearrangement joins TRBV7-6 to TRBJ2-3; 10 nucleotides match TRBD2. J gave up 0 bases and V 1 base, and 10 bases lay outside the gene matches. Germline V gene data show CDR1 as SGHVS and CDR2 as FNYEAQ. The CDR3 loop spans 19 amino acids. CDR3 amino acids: CASSLEVLAGETSTDTQYF. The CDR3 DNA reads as TGTGCCAGCAGCTTAGAGGTCCTAGCGGGGGAAACTAGCACAGATACGCAGTATTTT.

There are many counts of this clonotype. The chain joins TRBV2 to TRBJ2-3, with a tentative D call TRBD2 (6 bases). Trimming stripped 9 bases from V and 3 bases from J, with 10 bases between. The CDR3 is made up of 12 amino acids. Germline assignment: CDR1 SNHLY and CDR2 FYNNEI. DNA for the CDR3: TGTGCCAGTTTCGGGGGTACAGATACGCAGTATTTT. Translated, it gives CASFGGTDTQYF.

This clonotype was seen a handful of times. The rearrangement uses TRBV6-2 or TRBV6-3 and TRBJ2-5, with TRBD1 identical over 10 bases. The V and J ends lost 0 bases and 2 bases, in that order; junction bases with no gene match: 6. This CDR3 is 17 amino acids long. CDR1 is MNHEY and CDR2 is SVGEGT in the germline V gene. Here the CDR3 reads CASSYSRTGGLQETQYF. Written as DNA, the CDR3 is TGTGCCAGCAGTTACTCTCGGACAGGGGGATTACAAGAGACCCAGTACTTC.

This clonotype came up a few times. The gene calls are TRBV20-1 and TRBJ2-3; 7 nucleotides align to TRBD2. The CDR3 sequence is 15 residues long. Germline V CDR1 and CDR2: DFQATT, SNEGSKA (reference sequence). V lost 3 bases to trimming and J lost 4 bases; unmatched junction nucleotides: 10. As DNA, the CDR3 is TGCAGTGCTAGTGTGACTAGCTACACGTCAGATACGCAGTATTTT. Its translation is CSASVTSYTSDTQYF.

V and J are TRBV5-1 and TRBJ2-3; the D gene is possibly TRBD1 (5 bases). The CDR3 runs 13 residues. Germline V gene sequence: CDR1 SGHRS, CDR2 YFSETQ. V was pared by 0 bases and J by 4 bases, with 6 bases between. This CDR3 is CASSLARADTQYF. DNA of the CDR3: TGCGCCAGCAGCTTGGCCAGGGCAGATACGCAGTATTTT.

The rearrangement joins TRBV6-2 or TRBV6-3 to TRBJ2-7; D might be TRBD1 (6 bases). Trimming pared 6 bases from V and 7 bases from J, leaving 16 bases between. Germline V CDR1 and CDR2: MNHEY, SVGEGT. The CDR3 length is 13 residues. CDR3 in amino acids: CASRTWTALEQYF. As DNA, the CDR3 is TGTGCCAGCAGGACCTGGACAGCATTGGAGCAGTACTTC.

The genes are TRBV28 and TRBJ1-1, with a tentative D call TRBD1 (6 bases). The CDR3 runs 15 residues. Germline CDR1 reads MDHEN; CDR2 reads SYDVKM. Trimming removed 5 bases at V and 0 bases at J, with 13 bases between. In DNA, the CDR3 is TGTGCCAGCAGTAAAGACAGGTTCATGAACACTGAAGCTTTCTTT. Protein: CASSKDRFMNTEAFF.

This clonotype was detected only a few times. CDR3: CASSLSSVTGELFF. CDR3 DNA: TGTGCCAGCAGTTTATCGTCGGTAACCGGGGAGCTGTTTTTT. This chain uses TRBV27 with TRBJ2-2; D not certain. The CDR3 loop spans 14 amino acids. Between the trimmed V and J ends, which lost 0 bases and 5 bases, there was a span of 7 bases. Germline loops: CDR1 MNHEY, CDR2 SMNVEV (reference sequence).

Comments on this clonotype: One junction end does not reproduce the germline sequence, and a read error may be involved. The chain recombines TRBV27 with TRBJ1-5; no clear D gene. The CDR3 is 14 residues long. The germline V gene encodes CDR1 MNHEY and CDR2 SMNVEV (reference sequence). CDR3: CAGSLIGNNQPQHF. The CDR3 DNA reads TGTGCCGGCAGTTTAATAGGCAACAATCAGCCCCAGCATTTT.

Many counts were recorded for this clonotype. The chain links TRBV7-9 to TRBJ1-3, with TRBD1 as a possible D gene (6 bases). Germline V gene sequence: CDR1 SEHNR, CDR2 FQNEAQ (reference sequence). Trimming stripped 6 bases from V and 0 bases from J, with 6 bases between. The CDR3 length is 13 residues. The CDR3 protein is CASRDSSGNTIYF. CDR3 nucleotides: TGTGCCAGCAGGGACAGCTCTGGAAACACCATATATTTT.

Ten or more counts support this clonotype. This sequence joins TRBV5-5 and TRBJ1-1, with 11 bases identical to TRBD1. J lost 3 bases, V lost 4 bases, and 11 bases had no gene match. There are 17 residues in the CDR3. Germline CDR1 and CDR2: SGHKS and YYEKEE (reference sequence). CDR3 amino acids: CASSGTGGGFLDTEAFF. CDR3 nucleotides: TGTGCCAGCAGCGGGACAGGGGGTGGATTTTTGGACACTGAAGCTTTCTTT.

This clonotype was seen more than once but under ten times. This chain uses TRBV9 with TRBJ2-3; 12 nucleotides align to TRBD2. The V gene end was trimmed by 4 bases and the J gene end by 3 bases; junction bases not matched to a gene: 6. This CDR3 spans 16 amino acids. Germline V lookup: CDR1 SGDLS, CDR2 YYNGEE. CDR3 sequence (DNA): TGTGCCAGCAGCTTCCGACTAGCGGGAGATACAGATACGCAGTATTTT. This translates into CASSFRLAGDTDTQYF.

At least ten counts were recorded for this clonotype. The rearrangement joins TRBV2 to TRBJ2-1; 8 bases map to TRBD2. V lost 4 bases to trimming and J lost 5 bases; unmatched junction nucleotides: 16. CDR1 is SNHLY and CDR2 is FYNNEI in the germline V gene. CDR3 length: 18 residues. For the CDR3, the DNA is TGTGCCAGCAGTGTATTCCTAGCGGGTGAGCCAAACCACAATGAGCAGTTCTTC. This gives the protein CASSVFLAGEPNHNEQFF.

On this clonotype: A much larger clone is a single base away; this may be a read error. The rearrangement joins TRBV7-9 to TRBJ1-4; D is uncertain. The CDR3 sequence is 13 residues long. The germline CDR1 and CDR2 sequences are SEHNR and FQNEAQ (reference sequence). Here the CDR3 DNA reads TGTGCCAGCAGCAAAACGGGTAGTGAAAAACTGGTTTTT. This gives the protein CASSKTGSEKLVF.

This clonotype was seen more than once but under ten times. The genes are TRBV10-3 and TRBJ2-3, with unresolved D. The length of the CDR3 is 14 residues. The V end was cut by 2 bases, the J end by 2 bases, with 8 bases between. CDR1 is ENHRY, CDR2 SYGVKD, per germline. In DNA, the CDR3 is TGTGCCATCAGTGAGGGTCGCTACACAGATACGCAGTATTTT. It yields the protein CAISEGRYTDTQYF.

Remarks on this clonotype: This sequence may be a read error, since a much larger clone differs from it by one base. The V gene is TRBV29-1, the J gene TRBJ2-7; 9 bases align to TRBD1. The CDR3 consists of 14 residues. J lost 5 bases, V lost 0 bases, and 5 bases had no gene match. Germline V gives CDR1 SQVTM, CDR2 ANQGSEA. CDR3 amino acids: CSVEEQGASHEQYF. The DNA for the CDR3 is TGCAGCGTTGAAGAACAGGGGGCAAGCCACGAGCAGTACTTC.

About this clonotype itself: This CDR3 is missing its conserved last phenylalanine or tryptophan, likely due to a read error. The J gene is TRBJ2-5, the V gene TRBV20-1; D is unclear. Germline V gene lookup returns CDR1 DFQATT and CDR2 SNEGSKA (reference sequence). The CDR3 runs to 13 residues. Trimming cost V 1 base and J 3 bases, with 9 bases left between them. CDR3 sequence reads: CSARVLYEETQYL. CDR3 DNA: TGCAGTGCTAGAGTCCTCTACGAAGAGACCCAGTACCTC.

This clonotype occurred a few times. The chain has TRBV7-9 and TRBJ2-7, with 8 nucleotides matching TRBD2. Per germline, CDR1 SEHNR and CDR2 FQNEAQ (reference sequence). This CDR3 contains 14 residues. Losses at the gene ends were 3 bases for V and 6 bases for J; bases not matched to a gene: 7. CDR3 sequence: CASSLLGGAGEQYF. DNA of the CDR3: TGTGCCAGCAGCTTGCTCGGGGGGGCTGGCGAGCAGTACTTC. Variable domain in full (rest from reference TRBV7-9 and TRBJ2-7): DTGVSQNPRHKITKRGQNVTFRCDPISEHNRLYWYRQTLGQGPEFLTYFQNEAQLEKSRLLSDRFSAERPKGSFSTLEIQRTEQGDSAMYLCASSLLGGAGEQYFGPGTRLTVT.

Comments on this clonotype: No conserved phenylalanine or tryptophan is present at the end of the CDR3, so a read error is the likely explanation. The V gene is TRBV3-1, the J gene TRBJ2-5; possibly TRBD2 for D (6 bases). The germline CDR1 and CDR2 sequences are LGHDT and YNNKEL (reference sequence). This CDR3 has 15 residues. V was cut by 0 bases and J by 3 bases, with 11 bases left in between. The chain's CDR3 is CASSQDGGTEETQYS. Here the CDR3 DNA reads TGTGCCAGCAGCCAAGATGGCGGGACGGAAGAGACCCAGTACTCC.

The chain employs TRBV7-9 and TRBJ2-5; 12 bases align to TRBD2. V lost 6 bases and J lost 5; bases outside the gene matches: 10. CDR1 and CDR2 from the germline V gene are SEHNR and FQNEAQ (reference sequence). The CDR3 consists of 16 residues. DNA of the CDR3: TGTGCCAGCAGGGGGCCTAGCGGGGGGGCCTTCGAGACCCAGTACTTC. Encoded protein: CASRGPSGGAFETQYF.

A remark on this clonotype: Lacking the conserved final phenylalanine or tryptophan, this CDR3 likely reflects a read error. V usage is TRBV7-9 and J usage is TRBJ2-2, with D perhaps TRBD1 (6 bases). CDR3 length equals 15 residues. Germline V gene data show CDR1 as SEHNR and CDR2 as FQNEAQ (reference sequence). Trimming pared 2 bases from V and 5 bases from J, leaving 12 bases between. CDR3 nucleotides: TGTGCCAGCAGCTTACTACAGGGTATAACCGGGGAGCTGTTTTGT. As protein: CASSLLQGITGELFC.